Listed below are T cell receptor beta chains from one sample, sequenced in a study of CD8+ T cells in alopecia areata. Some clones are missing from TCRdb's copy, which holds only in-frame ones; the method was immunoSEQ multiplex PCR. The table lists 150,000 to 200,000 clones, roughly 60% of them singletons. The material sequenced was CD4+ T cells sorted from blood, taken at week 24, from a patient treated with tofacitinib. The source of these receptors is a human donor with alopecia areata. Both conserved end residues are part of each CDR3. A D gene is named only where the DNA matches it firmly. Clone size is not always given. Where it is, it says once, few, many or a class for expanded clones.

J gene: TRBJ1-1
D gene: -
clone size: -
V gene: TRBV30
CDR3 protein: CAWSDRRAEAFF
CDR3 DNA: TGTGCCTGGTCCGACAGACGGGCCGAAGCTTTCTTT

J gene: TRBJ2-5
D gene: -
clone size: -
V gene: TRBV11-2
CDR3 protein: CASSTGTHGLETQYF
CDR3 DNA: TGTGCCAGCAGCACCGGGACGCACGGTCTGGAGACCCAGTACTTC

J gene: TRBJ1-5
D gene: -
clone size: -
V gene: TRBV4-2
CDR3 protein: CASSQDKNQPQHF
CDR3 DNA: TGTGCCAGCAGCCAAGATAAAAACCAGCCCCAGCATTTT

J gene: TRBJ1-2
D gene: -
clone size: -
V gene: TRBV29-1
CDR3 protein: CSVYRQAPYGYTF
CDR3 DNA: TGCAGCGTATACAGACAGGCCCCTTATGGCTACACCTTC

J gene: TRBJ1-5
D gene: -
clone size: -
V gene: TRBV30
CDR3 protein: CAWSRGAGQPQHF
CDR3 DNA: TGTGCCTGGAGTAGAGGGGCGGGTCAGCCCCAGCATTTT

J gene: TRBJ1-4
D gene: -
clone size: -
V gene: TRBV7-2
CDR3 protein: CASSPRTALNEKLFF
CDR3 DNA: TGTGCCAGCAGCCCGAGGACAGCCTTAAATGAAAAACTGTTTTTT

J gene: TRBJ1-2
D gene: -
clone size: -
V gene: TRBV19
CDR3 protein: CASSPQSNYGYTF
CDR3 DNA: TGTGCCAGTAGTCCACAGTCTAACTATGGCTACACCTTC

J gene: TRBJ1-1
D gene: -
clone size: -
V gene: TRBV4-3
CDR3 protein: CASSQDGALRAEAFF
CDR3 DNA: TGCGCCAGCAGCCAAGATGGGGCGTTGAGGGCTGAAGCTTTCTTT

J gene: TRBJ1-4
D gene: -
clone size: once
V gene: TRBV2
CDR3 protein: CASRGGHEKLFF
CDR3 DNA: TGTGCCAGCAGAGGGGGTCATGAAAAACTGTTTTTT

J gene: TRBJ2-3
D gene: -
clone size: -
V gene: TRBV20-1
CDR3 protein: CSAPSRDTQYF
CDR3 DNA: TGCAGTGCTCCGAGTCGAGATACGCAGTATTTT

J gene: TRBJ2-1
D gene: -
clone size: -
V gene: TRBV2
CDR3 protein: CASQRGKNPGGEQFF
CDR3 DNA: TGTGCCAGCCAAAGGGGGAAGAACCCCGGTGGTGAGCAGTTCTTC

J gene: TRBJ1-1
D gene: -
clone size: few
V gene: TRBV29-1
CDR3 protein: CSVEVYYRGFF
CDR3 DNA: TGCAGCGTTGAAGTATACTACCGGGGGTTCTTT

J gene: TRBJ2-3
D gene: -
clone size: few
V gene: TRBV2
CDR3 protein: CASSLTGTDTQYF
CDR3 DNA: TGTGCCAGCAGTTTGACCGGCACAGATACGCAGTATTTT

J gene: TRBJ2-3
D gene: TRBD2
clone size: -
V gene: TRBV30
CDR3 protein: CAWDTSATQYF
CDR3 DNA: TGTGCCTGGGACACTAGCGCTACGCAGTATTTT

J gene: TRBJ1-5
D gene: TRBD1
clone size: -
V gene: TRBV29-1
CDR3 protein: CSVRGQENQPQHF
CDR3 DNA: TGCAGCGTTCGGGGACAGGAAAATCAGCCCCAGCATTTT

J gene: TRBJ1-2
D gene: -
clone size: few
V gene: TRBV29-1
CDR3 protein: CSVEWGWGYTF
CDR3 DNA: TGCAGCGTTGAATGGGGTTGGGGCTACACCTTC

J gene: TRBJ2-7
D gene: -
clone size: -
V gene: TRBV5-1
CDR3 protein: CASSLEGVYEQYF
CDR3 DNA: TGCGCCAGCAGCTTGGAAGGAGTCTACGAGCAGTACTTC

J gene: TRBJ1-2
D gene: -
clone size: -
V gene: TRBV6-6
CDR3 protein: CASSYSYREFEGYTF
CDR3 DNA: TGTGCCAGCAGTTACTCGTACAGGGAATTCGAGGGCTACACCTTC

J gene: TRBJ2-7
D gene: TRBD1
clone size: -
V gene: TRBV5-1
CDR3 protein: CASSLAGGYTYEQYF
CDR3 DNA: TGCGCCAGCAGCTTGGCAGGGGGCTACACCTACGAGCAGTACTTC

J gene: TRBJ1-2
D gene: -
clone size: once
V gene: TRBV5-1
CDR3 protein: CASSLGNNYGYTF
CDR3 DNA: TGCGCCAGCAGCTTGGGGAATAACTATGGCTACACCTTC

J gene: TRBJ1-5
D gene: -
clone size: -
V gene: TRBV7-3
CDR3 protein: CASSRTGSNQPQHF
CDR3 DNA: TGTGCCAGCAGCCGGACCGGGAGCAATCAGCCCCAGCATTTT

J gene: TRBJ1-1
D gene: -
clone size: -
V gene: TRBV29-1
CDR3 protein: CSANRRDTEAFF
CDR3 DNA: TGCAGTGCGAATCGACGGGACACTGAAGCTTTCTTT

J gene: TRBJ2-1
D gene: -
clone size: few
V gene: TRBV29-1
CDR3 protein: CSVEVVEQFF
CDR3 DNA: TGCAGCGTCGAGGTGGTTGAGCAGTTCTTC

J gene: TRBJ1-1
D gene: -
clone size: -
V gene: TRBV29-1
CDR3 protein: CSVEDPLRKDTEAFF
CDR3 DNA: TGCAGCGTCGAGGACCCACTCCGGAAGGACACTGAAGCTTTCTTT

J gene: TRBJ2-7
D gene: -
clone size: -
V gene: TRBV29-1
CDR3 protein: CSVEVGRGENRYEQYF
CDR3 DNA: TGCAGCGTTGAAGTAGGCAGGGGCGAGAATCGATACGAGCAGTACTTC

J gene: TRBJ2-1
D gene: -
clone size: -
V gene: TRBV5-1
CDR3 protein: CASSLEYNEQFF
CDR3 DNA: TGCGCCAGCAGCTTGGAGTACAATGAGCAGTTCTTC

J gene: TRBJ1-1
D gene: -
clone size: few
V gene: TRBV29-1
CDR3 protein: CSSTYRDDTEAFF
CDR3 DNA: TGCAGTTCCACCTACAGGGATGACACTGAAGCTTTCTTT

J gene: TRBJ1-1
D gene: -
clone size: -
V gene: TRBV6-1
CDR3 protein: CASRPGHWNTEAFF
CDR3 DNA: TGTGCCAGCAGGCCCGGGCATTGGAACACTGAAGCTTTCTTT

J gene: TRBJ2-3
D gene: TRBD2
clone size: few
V gene: TRBV9
CDR3 protein: CASSKYLAAATDTQYF
CDR3 DNA: TGTGCCAGCAGCAAATATCTAGCGGCCGCCACAGATACGCAGTATTTT

J gene: TRBJ2-5
D gene: TRBD1
clone size: -
V gene: TRBV28
CDR3 protein: CASKPGQGRETQYF
CDR3 DNA: TGTGCCAGCAAACCTGGACAGGGGCGAGAGACCCAGTACTTC

J gene: TRBJ2-3
D gene: -
clone size: -
V gene: TRBV30
CDR3 protein: CAWSVGGATIDTQYF
CDR3 DNA: TGTGCCTGGAGTGTAGGGGGGGCGACGATAGATACGCAGTATTTT

J gene: TRBJ2-5
D gene: -
clone size: -
V gene: TRBV29-1
CDR3 protein: CSVAQETQYF
CDR3 DNA: TGCAGCGTTGCACAGGAGACCCAGTACTTC

J gene: TRBJ2-2
D gene: -
clone size: -
V gene: TRBV6-6
CDR3 protein: CASSGRGTGELFF
CDR3 DNA: TGTGCCAGCAGTGGCCGCGGGACCGGGGAGCTGTTTTTT

J gene: TRBJ1-6
D gene: -
clone size: -
V gene: TRBV14
CDR3 protein: CASSQGGNSPLHF
CDR3 DNA: TGTGCCAGCAGCCAGGGGGGGAATTCACCCCTCCACTTT

J gene: TRBJ2-7
D gene: -
clone size: -
V gene: TRBV29-1
CDR3 protein: CSAATGATYEQYF
CDR3 DNA: TGCAGCGCAGCCACAGGAGCCACCTACGAGCAGTACTTC

J gene: TRBJ1-1
D gene: -
clone size: -
V gene: TRBV29-1
CDR3 protein: CSAGTRMNTEAFF
CDR3 DNA: TGCAGCGCTGGGACAAGGATGAACACTGAAGCTTTCTTT

J gene: TRBJ2-7
D gene: -
clone size: -
V gene: TRBV19
CDR3 protein: CASSPGQTYEQYF
CDR3 DNA: TGTGCCAGTAGTCCCGGACAGACCTACGAGCAGTACTTC

J gene: TRBJ2-5
D gene: TRBD2
clone size: -
V gene: TRBV7-7
CDR3 protein: CASSSWSGDQETQYF
CDR3 DNA: TGTGCCAGCAGCTCATGGAGCGGGGACCAAGAGACCCAGTACTTC